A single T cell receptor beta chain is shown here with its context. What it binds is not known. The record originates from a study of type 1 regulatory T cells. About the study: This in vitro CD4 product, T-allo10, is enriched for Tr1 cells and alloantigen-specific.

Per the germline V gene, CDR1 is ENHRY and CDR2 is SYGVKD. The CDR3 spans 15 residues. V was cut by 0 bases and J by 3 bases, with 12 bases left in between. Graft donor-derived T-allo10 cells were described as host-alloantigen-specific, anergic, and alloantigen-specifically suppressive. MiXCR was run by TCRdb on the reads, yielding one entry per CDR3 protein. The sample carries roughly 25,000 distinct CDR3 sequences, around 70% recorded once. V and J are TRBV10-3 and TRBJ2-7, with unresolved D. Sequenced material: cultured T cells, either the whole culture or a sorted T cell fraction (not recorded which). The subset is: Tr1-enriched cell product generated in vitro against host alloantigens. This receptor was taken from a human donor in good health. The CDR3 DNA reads TGTGCCATCAGTGAGTCGAGTGTGGTAATCTACGAGCAGTACTTC. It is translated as CAISESSVVIYEQYF.